This TCR beta chain was captured by sequencing in a study of T-cell memory formation after mild COVID-19. Findings and caveats of the study: Day 15 to 85 contracting clones showed balanced CD4/CD8; later expanders leaned CD4+.

Via MiXCR, TCRdb re-called the 5' RACE reads, giving one row per CDR3 protein. The sample includes about 150,000 distinct CDR3 sequences, about 14% seen only once; the top ten take roughly an eighth. Comments on this clonotype: Its antigen is not identified.

V dropped 0 bases and J dropped 0 bases, with 11 bases sitting between them. From germline, CDR1 is LGHNA and CDR2 YSLEER. The CDR3 has 17 amino acids. The sequence was collected from an adult woman who had mild COVID-19 (a few samples of this study predate the infection). Cell type and time point are not known. Sequencing used PBMCs or a T cell subset sorted from them (not recorded which). The chain employs TRBV4-3 and TRBJ2-2, with D possibly called TRBD1 or TRBD2 (6 bases each). The CDR3 is CASSQEEGEANTGELFF. The CDR3 coding sequence is TGCGCCAGCAGCCAAGAGGAGGGGGAGGCGAACACCGGGGAGCTGTTTTTT.